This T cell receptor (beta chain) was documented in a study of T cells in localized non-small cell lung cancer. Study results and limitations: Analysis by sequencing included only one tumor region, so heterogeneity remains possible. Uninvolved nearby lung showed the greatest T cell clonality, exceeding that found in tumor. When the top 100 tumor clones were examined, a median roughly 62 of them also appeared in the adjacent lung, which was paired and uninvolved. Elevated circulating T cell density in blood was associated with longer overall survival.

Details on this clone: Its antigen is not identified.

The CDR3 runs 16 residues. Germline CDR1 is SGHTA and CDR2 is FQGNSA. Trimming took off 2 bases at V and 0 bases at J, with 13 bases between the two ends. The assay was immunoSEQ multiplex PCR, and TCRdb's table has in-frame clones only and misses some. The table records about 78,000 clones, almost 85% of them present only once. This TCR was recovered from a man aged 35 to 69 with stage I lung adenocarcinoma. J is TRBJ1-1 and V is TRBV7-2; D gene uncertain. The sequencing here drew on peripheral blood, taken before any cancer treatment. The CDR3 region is CASSLLGLKMNTEAFF. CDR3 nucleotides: TGTGCCAGCAGCTTACTGGGGTTAAAGATGAACACTGAAGCTTTCTTT.